One and the same sample provided the 7 T cell receptor beta chains below, sequenced in a study of blood T cell repertoires in COVID-19. Clones were sequenced by immunoSEQ multiplex PCR, and TCRdb holds only the in-frame ones, with some missing. The sample lists about 70,000 clones, 80% to 90% seen once, with 9.5% to 13% in the top ten. Material for sequencing was peripheral blood. Source of these receptors: a woman under 30 with acute or convalescent COVID-19.

The chain employs TRBV19 and TRBJ1-6; D is undetermined. V shed 6 bases and J shed 0 bases, with 6 bases lying between them. The V gene's germline CDR1 is LNHDA and CDR2 SQIVND (reference sequence). The CDR3 has 14 residues. CDR3 DNA sequence: TGTGCCAGTAGGTTCAGCTCCTATAATTCACCCCTCCACTTT. Translated, it gives CASRFSSYNSPLHF. The entire variable domain, with the rest obtained from reference TRBV19 and TRBJ1-6, is as follows: DGGITQSPKYLFRKEGQNVTLSCEQNLNHDAMYWYRQDPGQGLRLIYYSQIVNDFQKGDIAEGYSVSREKKESFPLTVTSAQKNPTAFYLCASRFSSYNSPLHFGNGTRLTVT.

A single count supports this clone. The V and J genes are TRBV7-2 and TRBJ2-3, with D perhaps matching TRBD1 (5 bases). Germline V gene sequence: CDR1 SGHTA, CDR2 FQGNSA. This CDR3 spans 14 amino acids. Deletions cut 5 bases from V and 4 bases from J, with 13 bases between. The CDR3 DNA is TGTGCCAGCAGCCCAGGACACCTCTCAGATACGCAGTATTTT. Residues: CASSPGHLSDTQYF.

The chain links TRBV6-2 or TRBV6-3 to TRBJ2-5; 7 bases map to TRBD2. Germline V gene sequence: CDR1 MNHEY, CDR2 SVGEGT. The CDR3 sequence is 15 residues long. Germline trimming cut 5 bases from V and 5 bases from J; bases unmatched to any gene: 11. CDR3: CASSPSGVGWETQYF. CDR3 DNA sequence: TGTGCCAGCAGTCCCAGCGGGGTCGGGTGGGAGACCCAGTACTTC.

The chain recombines TRBV5-4 with TRBJ2-1; 9 bases map to TRBD1. The germline V gene encodes CDR1 SGHNT and CDR2 YYREEE (reference sequence). V lost 0 bases to trimming and J lost 10 bases; unmatched junction nucleotides: 5. There are 14 residues in the CDR3. This CDR3 is CASSLEGDRVEQFF. The CDR3 bases are TGTGCCAGCAGCTTGGAGGGGGACAGGGTAGAGCAGTTCTTC.

The CDR3 loop is CASSLGTGDGYTF. The CDR3 DNA reads TGCGCCAGCAGCTTGGGTACAGGTGATGGCTACACCTTC. V gene TRBV5-1 combines with J gene TRBJ1-2; perhaps TRBD1 as D (5 bases). Germline assignment: CDR1 SGHRS and CDR2 YFSETQ. The V gene lost 0 bases and the J gene lost 6 bases, with 9 bases spanning the gap. This CDR3 is 13 amino acids long.

A few counts support this clone. The gene calls are TRBV2 and TRBJ1-1; D gene ambiguous. This CDR3 spans 11 amino acids. V was clipped by 7 bases and J by 7 bases, with 10 bases between them. Germline V CDR1 and CDR2: SNHLY, FYNNEI. The CDR3 nucleotides read TGTGCCAGCAAACCGGCGGTTGAAGCTTTCTTT. Translating it yields CASKPAVEAFF.

The chain couples TRBV25-1 to TRBJ2-2; 9 bases are shared with TRBD1. The V gene end was trimmed by 4 bases and the J gene end by 5 bases; junction bases not matched to a gene: 11. Per germline, CDR1 MGHDK and CDR2 SYGVNS. The CDR3 loop spans 17 amino acids. The CDR3 DNA follows: TGTGCCAGCAGTGTTACCGGGACAGGGTCGTATACCGGGGAGCTGTTTTTT. It specifies CASSVTGTGSYTGELFF. Filled out from reference TRBV25-1 and TRBJ2-2, the complete variable domain reads EADIYQTPRYLVIGTGKKITLECSQTMGHDKMYWYQQDPGMELHLIHYSYGVNSTEKGDLSSESTVSRIRTEHFPLTLESARPSHTSQYLCASSVTGTGSYTGELFFGEGSRLTVL.